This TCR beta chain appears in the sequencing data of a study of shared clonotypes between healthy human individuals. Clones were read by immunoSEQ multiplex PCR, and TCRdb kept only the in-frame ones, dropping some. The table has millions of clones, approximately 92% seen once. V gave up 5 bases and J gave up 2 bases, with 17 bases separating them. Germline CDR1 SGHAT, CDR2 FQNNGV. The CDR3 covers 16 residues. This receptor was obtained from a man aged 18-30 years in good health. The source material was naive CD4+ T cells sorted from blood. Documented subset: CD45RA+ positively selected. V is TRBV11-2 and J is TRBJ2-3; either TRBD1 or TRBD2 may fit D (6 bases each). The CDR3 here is CASSRGPHWNTDTQYF. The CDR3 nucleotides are TGTGCCAGCAGCCGGGGGCCACATTGGAACACAGATACGCAGTATTTT.